This T cell receptor (beta chain) was recovered during a study of T cell repertoires in cytomegalovirus infection. Study-wide background: Public TCR beta signatures marked donors with CMV infection and the matching HLA.

CDR3 length: 16 amino acids. The germline V and J ends were trimmed by 0 bases and 4 bases, with 14 bases remaining between them. The germline V gene encodes CDR1 SGDLS and CDR2 YYNGEE. On this clonotype itself: The antigen is not known.

Each CDR3 protein is one row after TCRdb ran MiXCR on the reads. In the table there are hundreds of thousands of distinct CDR3 sequences, roughly 17% of which are singletons. Study results and caveats: Dominating the ex vivo response were HLA-C-restricted CMV-specific TCR beta clonotypes. Carriers of CMV plus the relevant HLA were identified by cumulative public TCR beta family frequency.

The chain links TRBV9 to TRBJ2-4; TRBD1 is a possible D gene (6 bases). The receptor was isolated from a human donor in good health (CMV status not recorded). Some clones in this sample may be carry-over from other donors' samples. The material sequenced was PBMCs. CDR3 sequence (DNA): TGTGCCAGCAGCGTAGCTACGGTGACAGGTAAAAACATTCAGTACTTC. This codes for CASSVATVTGKNIQYF.